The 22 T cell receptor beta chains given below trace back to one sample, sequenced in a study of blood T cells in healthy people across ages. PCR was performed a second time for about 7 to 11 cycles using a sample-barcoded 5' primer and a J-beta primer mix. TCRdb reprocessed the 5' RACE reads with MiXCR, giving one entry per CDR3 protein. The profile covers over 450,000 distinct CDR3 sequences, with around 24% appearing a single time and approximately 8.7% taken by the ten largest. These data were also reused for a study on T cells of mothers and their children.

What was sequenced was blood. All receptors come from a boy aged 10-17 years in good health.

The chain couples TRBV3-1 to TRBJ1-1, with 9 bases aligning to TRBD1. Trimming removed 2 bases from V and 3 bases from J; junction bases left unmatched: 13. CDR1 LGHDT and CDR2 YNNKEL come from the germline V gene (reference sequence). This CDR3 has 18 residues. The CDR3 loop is CASSQRRGSTGGDTEAFF. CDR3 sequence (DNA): TGTGCCAGCAGCCAAAGGAGGGGTTCGACAGGGGGGGACACTGAAGCTTTCTTT. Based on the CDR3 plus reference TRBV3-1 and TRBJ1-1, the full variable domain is DTAVSQTPKYLVTQMGNDKSIKCEQNLGHDTMYWYKQDSKKFLKIMFSYNNKELIINETVPNRFSPKSPDKAHLNLHINSLELGDSAVYFCASSQRRGSTGGDTEAFFGQGTRLTVV.

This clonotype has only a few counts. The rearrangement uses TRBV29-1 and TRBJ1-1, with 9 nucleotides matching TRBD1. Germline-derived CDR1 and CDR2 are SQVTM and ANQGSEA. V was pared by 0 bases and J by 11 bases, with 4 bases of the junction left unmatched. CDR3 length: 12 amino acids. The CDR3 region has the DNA TGCAGCGTTGAAGACCCACAGGGGGCGGCTTTCTTT. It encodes CSVEDPQGAAFF.

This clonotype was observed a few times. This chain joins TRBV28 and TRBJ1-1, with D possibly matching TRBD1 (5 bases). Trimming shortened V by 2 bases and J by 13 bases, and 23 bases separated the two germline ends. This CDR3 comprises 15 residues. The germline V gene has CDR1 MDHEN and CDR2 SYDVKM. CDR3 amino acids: CASSLPPGGASKSFF. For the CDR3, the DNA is TGTGCCAGCAGTTTACCCCCAGGAGGGGCTTCTAAGAGTTTCTTT.

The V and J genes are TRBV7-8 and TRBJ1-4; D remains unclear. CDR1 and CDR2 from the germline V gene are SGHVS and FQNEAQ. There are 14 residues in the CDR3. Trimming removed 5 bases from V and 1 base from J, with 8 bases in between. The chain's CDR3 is CASSQQLTNEKLFF. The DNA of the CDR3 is TGTGCCAGCAGCCAACAGTTAACTAATGAAAAACTGTTTTTT. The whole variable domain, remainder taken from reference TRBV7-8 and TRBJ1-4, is GAGVSQSPRYKVAKRGQDVALRCDPISGHVSLFWYQQALGQGPEFLTYFQNEAQLDKSGLPSDRFFAERPEGSVSTLKIQRTQQEDSAVYLCASSQQLTNEKLFFGSGTQLSVL.

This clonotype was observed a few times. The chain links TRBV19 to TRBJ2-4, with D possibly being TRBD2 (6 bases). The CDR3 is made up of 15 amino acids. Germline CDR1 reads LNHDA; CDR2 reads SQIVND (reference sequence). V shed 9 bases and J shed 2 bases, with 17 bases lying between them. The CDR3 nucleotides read TGTGCCAGGAACCAGGCTGGGAGGACCAAAAACATTCAGTACTTC. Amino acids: CARNQAGRTKNIQYF. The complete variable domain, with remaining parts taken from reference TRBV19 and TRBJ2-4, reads DGGITQSPKYLFRKEGQNVTLSCEQNLNHDAMYWYRQDPGQGLRLIYYSQIVNDFQKGDIAEGYSVSREKKESFPLTVTSAQKNPTAFYLCARNQAGRTKNIQYFGAGTRLSVL.

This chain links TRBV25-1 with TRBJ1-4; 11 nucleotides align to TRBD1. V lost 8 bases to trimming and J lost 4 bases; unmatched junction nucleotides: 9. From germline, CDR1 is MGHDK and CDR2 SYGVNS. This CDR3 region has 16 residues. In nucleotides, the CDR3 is TGTGCCAGCGAGGGACAGGGGGAAAGTATTAATGAAAAACTGTTTTTT. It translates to CASEGQGESINEKLFF.

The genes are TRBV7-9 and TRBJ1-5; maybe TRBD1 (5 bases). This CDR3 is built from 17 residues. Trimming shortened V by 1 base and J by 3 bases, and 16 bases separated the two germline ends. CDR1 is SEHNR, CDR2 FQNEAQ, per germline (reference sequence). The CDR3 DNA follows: TGTGCCAGCAGCTTAGGGACTGGGGGGATGGACAATCAGCCCCAGCATTTT. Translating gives CASSLGTGGMDNQPQHF.

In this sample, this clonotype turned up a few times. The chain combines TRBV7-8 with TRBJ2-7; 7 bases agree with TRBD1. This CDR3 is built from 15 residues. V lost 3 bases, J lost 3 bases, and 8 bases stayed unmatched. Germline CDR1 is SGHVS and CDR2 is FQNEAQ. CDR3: CASSFRQGRGYEQYF. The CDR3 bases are TGTGCCAGCAGCTTCCGACAGGGAAGGGGCTACGAGCAGTACTTC.

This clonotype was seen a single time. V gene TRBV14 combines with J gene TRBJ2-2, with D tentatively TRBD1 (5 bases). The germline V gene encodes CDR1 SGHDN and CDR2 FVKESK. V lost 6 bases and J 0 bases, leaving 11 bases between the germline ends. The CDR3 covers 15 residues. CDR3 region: CASRHDSANTGELFF. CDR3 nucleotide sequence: TGTGCCAGCAGACACGACAGCGCGAACACCGGGGAGCTGTTTTTT.

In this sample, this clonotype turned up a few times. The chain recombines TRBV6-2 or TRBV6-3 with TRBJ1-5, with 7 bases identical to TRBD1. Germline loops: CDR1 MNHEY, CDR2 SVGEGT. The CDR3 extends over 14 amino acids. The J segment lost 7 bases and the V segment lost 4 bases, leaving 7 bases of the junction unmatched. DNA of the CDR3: TGTGCCAGCAGTTTCCAAACAGGGGCGCAGCCCCAGCATTTT. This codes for CASSFQTGAQPQHF.

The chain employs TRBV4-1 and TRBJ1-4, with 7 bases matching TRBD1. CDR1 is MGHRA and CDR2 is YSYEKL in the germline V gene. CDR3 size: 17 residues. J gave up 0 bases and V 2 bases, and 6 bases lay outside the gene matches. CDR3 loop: CASSQKRDSSTNEKLFF. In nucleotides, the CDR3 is TGCGCCAGCAGCCAAAAGAGGGACAGCTCAACTAATGAAAAACTGTTTTTT.

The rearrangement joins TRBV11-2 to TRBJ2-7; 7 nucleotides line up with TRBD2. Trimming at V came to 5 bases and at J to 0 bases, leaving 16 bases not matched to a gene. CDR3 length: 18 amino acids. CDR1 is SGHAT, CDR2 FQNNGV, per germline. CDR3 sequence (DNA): TGTGCCAGCAGCCGTTCACCTTCCCGCCGGACTAGCTCCTACGAGCAGTACTTC. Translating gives CASSRSPSRRTSSYEQYF.

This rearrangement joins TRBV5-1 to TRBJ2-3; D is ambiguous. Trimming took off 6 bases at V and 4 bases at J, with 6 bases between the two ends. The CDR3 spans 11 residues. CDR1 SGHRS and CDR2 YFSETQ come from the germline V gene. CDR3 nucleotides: TGCGCCAGCAATTTCCCAGATACGCAGTATTTT. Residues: CASNFPDTQYF. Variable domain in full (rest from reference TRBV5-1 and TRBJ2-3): KAGVTQTPRYLIKTRGQQVTLSCSPISGHRSVSWYQQTPGQGLQFLFEYFSETQRNKGNFPGRFSGRQFSNSRSEMNVSTLELGDSALYLCASNFPDTQYFGPGTRLTVL.

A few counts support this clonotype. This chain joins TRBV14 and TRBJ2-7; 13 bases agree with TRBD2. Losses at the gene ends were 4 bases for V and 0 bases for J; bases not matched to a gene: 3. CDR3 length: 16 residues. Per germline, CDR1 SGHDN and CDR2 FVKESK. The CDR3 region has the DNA TGTGCCAGCAGCCCAGGGACTAGCGGGGTCTCCTACGAGCAGTACTTC. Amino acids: CASSPGTSGVSYEQYF.

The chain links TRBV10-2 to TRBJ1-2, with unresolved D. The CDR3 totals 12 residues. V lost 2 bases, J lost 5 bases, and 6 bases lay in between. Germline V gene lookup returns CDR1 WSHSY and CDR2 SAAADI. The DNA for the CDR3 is TGCGCCAGCAGTGAGGGGCAGTATGGCTACACCTTC. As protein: CASSEGQYGYTF.

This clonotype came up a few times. CDR3 sequence (DNA): TGTGCCATCAGTGATGACCCATACAATGAGCAGTTCTTC. This encodes CAISDDPYNEQFF. The V and J genes are TRBV10-3 and TRBJ2-1; no definite D call. From germline, CDR1 is ENHRY and CDR2 SYGVKD. V shed 3 bases and J shed 4 bases, with 7 bases lying between them. This CDR3 region has 13 residues.

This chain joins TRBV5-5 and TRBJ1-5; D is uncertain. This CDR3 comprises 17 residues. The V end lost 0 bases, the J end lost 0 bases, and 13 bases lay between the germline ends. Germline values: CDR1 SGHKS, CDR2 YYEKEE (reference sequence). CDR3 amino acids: CASSLGQPGVSNQPQHF. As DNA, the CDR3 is TGTGCCAGCAGCTTGGGGCAGCCAGGTGTTAGCAATCAGCCCCAGCATTTT.

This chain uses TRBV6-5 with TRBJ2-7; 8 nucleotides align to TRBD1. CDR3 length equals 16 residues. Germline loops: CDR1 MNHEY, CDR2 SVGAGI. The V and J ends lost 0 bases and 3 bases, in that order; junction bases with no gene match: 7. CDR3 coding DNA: TGTGCCAGCAGTTACTCTCTCGGGACAGGTTACTACGAGCAGTACTTC. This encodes CASSYSLGTGYYEQYF.

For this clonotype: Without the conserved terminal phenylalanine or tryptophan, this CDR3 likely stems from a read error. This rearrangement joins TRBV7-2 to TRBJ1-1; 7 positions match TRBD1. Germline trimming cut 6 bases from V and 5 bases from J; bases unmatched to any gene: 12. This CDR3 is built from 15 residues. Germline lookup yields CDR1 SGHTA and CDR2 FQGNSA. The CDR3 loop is CASRPQGGGGTEAFS. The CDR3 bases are TGTGCCAGCAGACCCCAGGGGGGAGGGGGAACTGAAGCTTTCTCT.

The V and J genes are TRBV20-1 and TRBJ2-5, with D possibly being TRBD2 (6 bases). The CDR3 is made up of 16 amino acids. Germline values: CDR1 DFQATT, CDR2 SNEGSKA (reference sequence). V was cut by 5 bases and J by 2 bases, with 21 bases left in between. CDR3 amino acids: CSAPKASGGEQETQYF. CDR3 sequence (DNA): TGCAGTGCTCCCAAGGCCAGCGGCGGGGAACAAGAGACCCAGTACTTC.

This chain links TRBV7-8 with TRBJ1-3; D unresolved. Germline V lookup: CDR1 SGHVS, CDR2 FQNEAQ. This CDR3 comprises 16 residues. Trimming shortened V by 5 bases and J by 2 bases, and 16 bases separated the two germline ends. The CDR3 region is CASSTRSTSAGNTIYF. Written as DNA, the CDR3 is TGTGCCAGCAGCACCCGATCTACATCAGCTGGAAACACCATATATTTT. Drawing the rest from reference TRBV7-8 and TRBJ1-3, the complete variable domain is GAGVSQSPRYKVAKRGQDVALRCDPISGHVSLFWYQQALGQGPEFLTYFQNEAQLDKSGLPSDRFFAERPEGSVSTLKIQRTQQEDSAVYLCASSTRSTSAGNTIYFGEGSWLTVV.

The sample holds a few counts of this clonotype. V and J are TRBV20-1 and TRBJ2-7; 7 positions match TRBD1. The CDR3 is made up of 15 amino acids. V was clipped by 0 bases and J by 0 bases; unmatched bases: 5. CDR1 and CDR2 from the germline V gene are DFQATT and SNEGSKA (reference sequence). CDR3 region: CSAREVTGSSYEQYF. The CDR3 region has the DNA TGCAGTGCTAGAGAGGTGACAGGGTCCTCCTACGAGCAGTACTTC.